Presented here are 13 T cell receptor beta chains from one specimen sequenced in a study of OX40 agonist ivuxolimab in advanced cancers. The table came from immunoSEQ multiplex PCR; TCRdb's copy has only in-frame clones and leaves some out. The sample has roughly 95,000 clones, over 75% seen once. This specimen consisted of CD4+ or CD8+ T cells sorted from blood, obtained in a trial of the OX40 agonist ivuxolimab. All receptors come from an adult with an advanced solid tumor such as melanoma, head and neck, liver or kidney cancer.

This rearrangement joins TRBV7-2 to TRBJ2-3; D not certain. CDR1 is SGHTA, CDR2 FQGNSA, per germline. The V gene lost 1 base and the J gene lost 4 bases, with 12 bases spanning the gap. The CDR3 has 15 residues. The CDR3 DNA follows: TGTGCCAGCAGCTTAGAGGTGTCAGCAGCAGATACGCAGTATTTT. Encoded protein: CASSLEVSAADTQYF.

The chain uses TRBV19 and TRBJ1-4; D call uncertain. The CDR3 is 14 residues long. Trimming removed 11 bases from V and 4 bases from J, with 17 bases in between. Germline-derived CDR1 and CDR2 are LNHDA and SQIVND (reference sequence). CDR3: CASTWQPDNEKLFF. DNA for the CDR3: TGTGCCTCTACCTGGCAGCCAGATAATGAAAAACTGTTTTTT.

V gene TRBV11-3 combines with J gene TRBJ1-1, with no clear D. Germline V gene data show CDR1 as SGHNT and CDR2 as YENEEA. The CDR3 is 13 residues long. V shed 5 bases and J shed 3 bases, with 10 bases lying between them. DNA of the CDR3: TGTGCCAGCAGCCAAAACCGGGACACTGAAGCTTTCTTT. Protein: CASSQNRDTEAFF.

The CDR3, as DNA: TGTGCCAGCAGCCCTCTGGGACTAAATATCTACAATGAGCAGTTCTTC. This translates into CASSPLGLNIYNEQFF. The chain employs TRBV13 and TRBJ2-1, with 7 bases matching TRBD2. This CDR3 is built from 16 residues. Germline values: CDR1 PRHDT, CDR2 FYEKMQ (reference sequence). The J segment lost 3 bases and the V segment lost 5 bases, leaving 10 bases of the junction unmatched.

The chain employs TRBV6-1 and TRBJ1-2, with TRBD1 matching over 7 bases. The CDR3 totals 14 residues. The germline gives CDR1 MNHNS, CDR2 SASEGT. After removal of 4 bases from V and 8 bases from J, the junction contained 10 bases not matched to a gene. The CDR3 spells CASSAREQGRGYTF. Here the CDR3 DNA reads TGTGCCAGCAGTGCCCGGGAACAGGGGCGAGGCTACACCTTC.

The chain joins TRBV4-1 to TRBJ1-5; D might be TRBD1 (5 bases). With 1 base removed from V and 1 base from J, the gap between germline ends came to 11 bases. The germline V gene encodes CDR1 MGHRA and CDR2 YSYEKL. The CDR3 contains 16 residues. CDR3 amino acids: CASSQVYGASNQPQHF. The DNA for the CDR3 is TGCGCCAGCAGCCAAGTTTATGGGGCGAGCAATCAGCCCCAGCATTTT.

The sample holds a few counts of this clone. V usage is TRBV10-3 and J usage is TRBJ1-2; TRBD1 matches 10 bases. The CDR3 has 13 amino acids. Germline values: CDR1 ENHRY, CDR2 SYGVKD. The junction had 9 bases not matched to a gene; V was cut back by 10 bases and J by 7 bases. In DNA, the CDR3 is TGTGCCAACCGACAGGGGGCAGGAACTGGCTACACCTTC. It encodes CANRQGAGTGYTF.

This clone was seen a single time. This chain links TRBV19 with TRBJ1-5, with D unresolved. Germline V gene lookup returns CDR1 LNHDA and CDR2 SQIVND (reference sequence). This CDR3 has 14 residues. V was trimmed by 3 bases and J by 5 bases, leaving 11 bases between them. The CDR3: CASSMRSADQPQHF. The CDR3 nucleotides read TGTGCCAGTAGTATGAGGTCGGCCGATCAGCCCCAGCATTTT.

The V call is TRBV6-1, the J call TRBJ1-5, with TRBD1 identical over 7 bases. CDR1 is MNHNS, CDR2 SASEGT, per germline. The length of the CDR3 is 14 residues. The junction had 2 bases not matched to a gene; V was cut back by 1 base and J by 5 bases. The CDR3 coding sequence is TGTGCCAGCAGTGAAGGAGGGGGCTATCAGCCCCAGCATTTT. The encoded protein is CASSEGGGYQPQHF.

The CDR3 DNA follows: TGCGCCAGCAGCTTGGTGGCTAGCTTTAACACCGGGGAGCTGTTTTTT. Translated: CASSLVASFNTGELFF. The rearrangement joins TRBV5-1 to TRBJ2-2, with D possibly matching TRBD2 (5 bases). The CDR3 sequence is 16 residues long. Germline assignment: CDR1 SGHRS and CDR2 YFSETQ. The V and J ends lost 0 bases and 2 bases respectively, with 11 bases between them.

A single count supports this clone. The chain employs TRBV7-9 and TRBJ2-3; D is uncertain. The CDR3 length is 14 residues. Germline CDR1 is SEHNR and CDR2 is FQNEAQ (reference sequence). Trimming shortened V by 3 bases and J by 0 bases, and 7 bases separated the two germline ends. CDR3 region: CASSFTGSTDTQYF. DNA for the CDR3: TGTGCCAGCAGCTTTACGGGTAGCACAGATACGCAGTATTTT.

The chain couples TRBV5-1 to TRBJ2-3; 8 bases line up with TRBD2. Germline V gene lookup returns CDR1 SGHRS and CDR2 YFSETQ. The junction had 5 bases not matched to a gene; V was cut back by 2 bases and J by 0 bases. The length of the CDR3 is 16 residues. The CDR3 spells CASSFGAGVSTDTQYF. The CDR3, as DNA: TGCGCCAGCAGCTTTGGAGCGGGAGTGAGCACAGATACGCAGTATTTT.

This clone was seen only a few times. The J gene is TRBJ1-2, the V gene TRBV19; D ambiguous. Germline lookup yields CDR1 LNHDA and CDR2 SQIVND (reference sequence). The CDR3 sequence is 14 residues long. V was clipped by 3 bases and J by 2 bases, with 10 bases between them. Here the CDR3 reads CASSILGKNYGYTF. CDR3 nucleotide sequence: TGTGCCAGTAGTATTTTGGGGAAGAACTATGGCTACACCTTC.